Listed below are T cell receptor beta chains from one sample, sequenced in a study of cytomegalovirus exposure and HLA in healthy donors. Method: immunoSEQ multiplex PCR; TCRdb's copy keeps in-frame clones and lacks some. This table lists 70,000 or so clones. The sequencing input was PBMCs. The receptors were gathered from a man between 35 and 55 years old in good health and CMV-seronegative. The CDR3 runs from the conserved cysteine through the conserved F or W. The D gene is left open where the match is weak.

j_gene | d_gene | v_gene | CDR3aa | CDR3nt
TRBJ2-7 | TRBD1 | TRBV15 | CATRDRGGYEQYF | TGTGCCACCCGGGACAGGGGTGGGTACGAGCAGTACTTC
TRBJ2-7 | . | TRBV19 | CASNQQGRGAYEQYF | TGTGCCAGTAACCAACAGGGCCGGGGGGCGTACGAGCAGTACTTC
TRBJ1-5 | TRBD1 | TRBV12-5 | CAPGVQTGWGQPQHF | TGTGCCCCCGGCGTACAGACAGGGTGGGGTCAGCCCCAGCATTTT
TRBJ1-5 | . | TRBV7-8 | CASSLVSNQPQHF | TGTGCCAGCAGCTTAGTCAGTAATCAGCCCCAGCATTTT
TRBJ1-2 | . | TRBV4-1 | CASSQVEAQYGYTF | TGCGCCAGCAGCCAAGTCGAAGCCCAATATGGCTACACCTTC
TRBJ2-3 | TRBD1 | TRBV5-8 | CASSSDRGTDTQYF | TGTGCCAGCAGCTCGGACAGGGGCACAGATACGCAGTATTTT
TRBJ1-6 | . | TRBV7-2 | CASSFKGSPTLHF | TGTGCCAGCAGCTTCAAGGGGTCTCCCACCCTCCACTTT
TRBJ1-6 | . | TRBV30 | CASGGYNSPLHF | TGTGCCTCCGGGGGCTATAATTCACCCCTCCACTTT
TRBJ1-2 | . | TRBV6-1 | CASKGTTNYGYTF | TGTGCCAGCAAAGGGACAACTAACTATGGCTACACCTTC
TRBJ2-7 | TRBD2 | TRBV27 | CASSLVGGGDEQYF | TGTGCCAGCAGTTTAGTTGGGGGAGGGGACGAGCAGTACTTC
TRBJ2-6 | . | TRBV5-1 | CASSSLATGANVLTF | TGCGCCAGCAGCTCACTAGCTACTGGGGCCAACGTCCTGACTTTC
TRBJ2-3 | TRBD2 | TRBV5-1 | CASTRTSGRAGTDTQYF | TGCGCCAGCACCAGGACTAGCGGGAGGGCTGGTACAGATACGCAGTATTTT
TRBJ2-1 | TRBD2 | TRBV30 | CAWSVPSGGGNEQFF | TGTGCCTGGAGTGTACCAAGCGGGGGTGGCAATGAGCAGTTCTTC
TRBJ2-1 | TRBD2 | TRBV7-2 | CASSVRRTSWNEQFF | TGTGCCAGCAGCGTAAGAAGGACTAGCTGGAATGAGCAGTTCTTC
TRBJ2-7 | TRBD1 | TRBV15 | CATSWDRSSYEQYF | TGTGCCACCAGCTGGGACAGGAGCTCCTACGAGCAGTACTTC
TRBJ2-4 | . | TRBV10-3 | CAISESGIWTQDIQYF | TGTGCCATCAGTGAGTCGGGAATTTGGACACAGGACATTCAGTACTTC
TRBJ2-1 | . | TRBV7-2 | CASSLAYASSYNEQFF | TGTGCCAGCAGCTTAGCGTACGCGAGCTCCTACAATGAGCAGTTCTTC
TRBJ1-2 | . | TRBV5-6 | CASSYNRVGFGYTF | TGTGCCAGCAGCTACAACAGGGTAGGATTTGGCTACACCTTC
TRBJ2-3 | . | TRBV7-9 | CASSLGPAGGTDTQYF | TGTGCCAGCAGCTTAGGTCCCGCAGGGGGGACAGATACGCAGTATTTT
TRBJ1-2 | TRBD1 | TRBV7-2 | CASSNSRQGSYGYTF | TGTGCCAGCAGCAACAGCCGACAGGGGAGCTATGGCTACACCTTC
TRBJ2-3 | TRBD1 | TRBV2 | CASSDGTESTDTQYF | TGTGCCAGCAGTGATGGGACAGAAAGCACAGATACGCAGTATTTT
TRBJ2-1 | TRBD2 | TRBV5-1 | CASSSTSGNHNEQFF | TGCGCCAGCAGTTCCACTAGCGGGAACCACAATGAGCAGTTCTTC
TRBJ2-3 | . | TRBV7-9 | CASSLERGDTDTQYF | TGTGCCAGCAGCTTAGAAAGAGGTGACACAGATACGCAGTATTTT
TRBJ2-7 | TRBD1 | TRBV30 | CAWSGTGIHEQYF | TGTGCCTGGTCCGGGACAGGGATCCACGAGCAGTACTTC
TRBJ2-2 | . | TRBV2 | CASSRQSVGTGELFF | TGTGCCAGCAGTCGACAGTCCGTTGGCACCGGGGAGCTGTTTTTT
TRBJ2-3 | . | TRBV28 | CASSTGTPSTDTQYF | TGTGCCAGCAGTACCGGGACTCCGAGCACAGATACGCAGTATTTT
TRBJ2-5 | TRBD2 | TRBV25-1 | CASSAGGPETQYF | TGTGCCAGCAGTGCGGGGGGGCCCGAGACCCAGTACTTC
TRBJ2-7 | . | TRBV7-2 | CASSFPESYEQYF | TGTGCCAGCAGCTTCCCAGAATCCTACGAGCAGTACTTC
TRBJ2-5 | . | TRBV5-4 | CASSWGGPGETQYF | TGTGCCAGCAGCTGGGGTGGGCCGGGGGAGACCCAGTACTTC